This T cell receptor (beta chain) comes out of a study of cytomegalovirus exposure and HLA in healthy donors. Study in general: Across almost 400 genotyped donors, approximately 80% landed in the Caucasian-associated ancestry cluster.

The PCR had 60 Vbeta and 13 Jbeta primers. TCRdb's table, derived via immunoSEQ multiplex PCR, lists solely in-frame clones and lacks some. The sample consists of about 130,000 clones, about 68% of them appearing once. This receptor was obtained from a human donor in good health. Sequencing was carried out using PBMCs.

The CDR3 protein is CASSVGGQGEKLFF. The CDR3 nucleotides read TGTGCCAGCAGCGTAGGGGGGCAGGGTGAAAAACTGTTTTTT. The chain recombines TRBV9 with TRBJ1-4, with D perhaps TRBD1 (6 bases). Germline CDR1 and CDR2: SGDLS and YYNGEE. This CDR3 spans 14 amino acids. Trimming stripped 0 bases from V and 7 bases from J, with 10 bases between.